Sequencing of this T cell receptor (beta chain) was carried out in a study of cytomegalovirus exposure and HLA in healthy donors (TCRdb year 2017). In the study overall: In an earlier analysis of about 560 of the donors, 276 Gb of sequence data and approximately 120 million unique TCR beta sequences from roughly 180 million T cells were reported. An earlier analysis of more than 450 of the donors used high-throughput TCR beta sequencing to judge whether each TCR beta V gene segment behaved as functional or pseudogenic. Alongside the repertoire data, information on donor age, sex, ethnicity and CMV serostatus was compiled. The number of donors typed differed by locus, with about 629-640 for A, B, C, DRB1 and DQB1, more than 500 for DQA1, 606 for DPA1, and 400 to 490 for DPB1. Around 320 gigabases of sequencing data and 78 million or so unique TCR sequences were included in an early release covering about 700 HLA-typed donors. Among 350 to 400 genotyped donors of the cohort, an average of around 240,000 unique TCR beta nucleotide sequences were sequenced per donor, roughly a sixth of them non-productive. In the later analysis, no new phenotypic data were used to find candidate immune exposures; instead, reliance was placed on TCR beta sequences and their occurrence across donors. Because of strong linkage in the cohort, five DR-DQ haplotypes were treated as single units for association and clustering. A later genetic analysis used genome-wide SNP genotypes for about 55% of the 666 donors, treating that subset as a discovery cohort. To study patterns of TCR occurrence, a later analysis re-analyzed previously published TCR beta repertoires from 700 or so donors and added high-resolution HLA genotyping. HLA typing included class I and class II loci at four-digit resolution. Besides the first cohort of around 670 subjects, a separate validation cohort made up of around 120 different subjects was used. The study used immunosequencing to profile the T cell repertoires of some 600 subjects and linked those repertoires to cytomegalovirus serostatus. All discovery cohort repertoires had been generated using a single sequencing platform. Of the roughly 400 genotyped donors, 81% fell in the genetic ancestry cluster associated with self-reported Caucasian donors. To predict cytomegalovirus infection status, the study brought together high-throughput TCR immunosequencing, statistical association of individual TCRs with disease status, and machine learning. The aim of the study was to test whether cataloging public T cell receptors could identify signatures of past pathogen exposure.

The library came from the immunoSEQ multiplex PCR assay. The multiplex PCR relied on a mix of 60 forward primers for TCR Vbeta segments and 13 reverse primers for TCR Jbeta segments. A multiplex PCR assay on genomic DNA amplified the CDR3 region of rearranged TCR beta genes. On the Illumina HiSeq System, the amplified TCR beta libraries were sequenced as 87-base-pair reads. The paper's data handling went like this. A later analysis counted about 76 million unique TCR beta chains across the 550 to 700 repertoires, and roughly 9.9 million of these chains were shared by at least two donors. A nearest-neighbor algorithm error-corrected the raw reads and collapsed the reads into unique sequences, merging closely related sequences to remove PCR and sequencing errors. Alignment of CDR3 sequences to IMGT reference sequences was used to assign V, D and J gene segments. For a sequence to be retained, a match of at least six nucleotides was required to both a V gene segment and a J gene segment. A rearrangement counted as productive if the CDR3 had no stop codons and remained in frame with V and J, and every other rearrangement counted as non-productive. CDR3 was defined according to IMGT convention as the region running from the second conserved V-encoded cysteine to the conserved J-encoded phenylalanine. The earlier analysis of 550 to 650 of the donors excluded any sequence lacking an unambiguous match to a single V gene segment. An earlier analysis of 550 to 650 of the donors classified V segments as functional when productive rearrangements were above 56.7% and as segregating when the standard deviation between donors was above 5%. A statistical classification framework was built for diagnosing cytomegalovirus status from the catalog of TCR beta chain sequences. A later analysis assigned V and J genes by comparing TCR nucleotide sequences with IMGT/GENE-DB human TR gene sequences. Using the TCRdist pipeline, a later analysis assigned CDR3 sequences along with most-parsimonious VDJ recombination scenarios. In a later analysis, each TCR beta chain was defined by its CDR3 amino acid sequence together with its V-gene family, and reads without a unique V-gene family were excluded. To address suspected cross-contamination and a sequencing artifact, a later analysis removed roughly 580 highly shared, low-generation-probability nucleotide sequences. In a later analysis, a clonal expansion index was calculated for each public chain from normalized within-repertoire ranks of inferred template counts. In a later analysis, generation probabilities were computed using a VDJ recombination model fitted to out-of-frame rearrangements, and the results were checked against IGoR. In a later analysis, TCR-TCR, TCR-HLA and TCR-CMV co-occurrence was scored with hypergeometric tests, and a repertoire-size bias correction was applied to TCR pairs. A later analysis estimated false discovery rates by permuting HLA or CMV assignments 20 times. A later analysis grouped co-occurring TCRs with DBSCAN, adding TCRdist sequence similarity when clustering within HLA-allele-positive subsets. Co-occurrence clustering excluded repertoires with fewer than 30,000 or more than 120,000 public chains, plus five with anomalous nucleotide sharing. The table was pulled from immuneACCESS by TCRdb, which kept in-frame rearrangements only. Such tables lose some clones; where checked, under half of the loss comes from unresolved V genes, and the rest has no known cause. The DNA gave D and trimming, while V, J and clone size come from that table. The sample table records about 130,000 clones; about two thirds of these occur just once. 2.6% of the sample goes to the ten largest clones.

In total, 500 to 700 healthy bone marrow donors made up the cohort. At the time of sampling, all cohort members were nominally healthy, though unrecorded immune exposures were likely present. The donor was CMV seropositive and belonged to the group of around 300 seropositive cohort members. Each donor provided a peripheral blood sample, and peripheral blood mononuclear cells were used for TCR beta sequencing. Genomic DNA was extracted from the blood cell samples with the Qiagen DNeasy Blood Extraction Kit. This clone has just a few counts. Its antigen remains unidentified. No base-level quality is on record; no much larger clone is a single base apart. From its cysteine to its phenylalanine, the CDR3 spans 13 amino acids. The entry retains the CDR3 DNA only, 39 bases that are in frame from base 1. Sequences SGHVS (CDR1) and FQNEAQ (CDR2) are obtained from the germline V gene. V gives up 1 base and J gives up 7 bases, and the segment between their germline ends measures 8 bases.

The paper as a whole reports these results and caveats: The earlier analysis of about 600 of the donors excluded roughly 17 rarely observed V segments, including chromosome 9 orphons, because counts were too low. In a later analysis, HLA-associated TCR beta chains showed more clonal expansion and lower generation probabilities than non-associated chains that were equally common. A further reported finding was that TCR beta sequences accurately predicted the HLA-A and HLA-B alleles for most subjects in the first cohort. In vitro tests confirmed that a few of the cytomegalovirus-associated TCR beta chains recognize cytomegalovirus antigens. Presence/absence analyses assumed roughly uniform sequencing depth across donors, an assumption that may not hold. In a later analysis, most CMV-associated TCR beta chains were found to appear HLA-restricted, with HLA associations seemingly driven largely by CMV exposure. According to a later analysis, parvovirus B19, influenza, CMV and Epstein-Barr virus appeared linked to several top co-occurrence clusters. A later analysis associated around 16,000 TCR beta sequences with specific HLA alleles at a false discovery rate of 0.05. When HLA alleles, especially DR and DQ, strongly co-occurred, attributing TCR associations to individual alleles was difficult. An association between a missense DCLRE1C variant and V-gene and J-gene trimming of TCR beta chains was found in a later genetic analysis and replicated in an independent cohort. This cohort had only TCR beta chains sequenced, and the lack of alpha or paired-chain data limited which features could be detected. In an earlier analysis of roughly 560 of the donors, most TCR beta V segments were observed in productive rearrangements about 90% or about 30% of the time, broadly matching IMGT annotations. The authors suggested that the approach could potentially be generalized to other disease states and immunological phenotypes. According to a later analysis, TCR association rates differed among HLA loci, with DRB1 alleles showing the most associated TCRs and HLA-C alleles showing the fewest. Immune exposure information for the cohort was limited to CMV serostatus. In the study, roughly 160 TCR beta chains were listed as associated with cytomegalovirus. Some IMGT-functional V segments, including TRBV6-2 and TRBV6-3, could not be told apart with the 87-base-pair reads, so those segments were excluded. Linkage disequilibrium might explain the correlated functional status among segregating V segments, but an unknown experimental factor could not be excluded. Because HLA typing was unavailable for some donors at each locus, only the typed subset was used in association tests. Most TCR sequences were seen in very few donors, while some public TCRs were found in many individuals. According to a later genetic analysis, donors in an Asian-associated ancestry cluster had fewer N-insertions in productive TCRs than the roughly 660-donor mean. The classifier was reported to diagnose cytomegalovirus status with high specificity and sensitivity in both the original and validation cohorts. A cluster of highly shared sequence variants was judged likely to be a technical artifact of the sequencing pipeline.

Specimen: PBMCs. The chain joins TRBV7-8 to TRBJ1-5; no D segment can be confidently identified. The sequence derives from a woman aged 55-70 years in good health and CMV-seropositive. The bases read TGTGCCAGCAGCTTAGATGGGAGACAGCCCCAGCATTTT. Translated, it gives CASSLDGRQPQHF. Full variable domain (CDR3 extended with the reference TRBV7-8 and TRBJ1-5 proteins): GAGVSQSPRYKVAKRGQDVALRCDPISGHVSLFWYQQALGQGPEFLTYFQNEAQLDKSGLPSDRFFAERPEGSVSTLKIQRTQQEDSAVYLCASSLDGRQPQHFGDGTRLSIL.